This T cell receptor (beta chain) came from a study of blood T cell repertoires in COVID-19. In the study overall: T cells, B-cell-depleted T cells, or PBMCs supplied cDNA or gDNA.

Original data processing: Amplification of reference gene primers was used by the study to estimate nucleated cell counts. Method: immunoSEQ multiplex PCR; TCRdb's copy keeps in-frame clones and lacks some. V, J and clone size reflect that table, while D and trimming were determined from the DNA. The top ten clones hold 3% to 4.5% of a sample with 250,000 or so clones, 83% of them seen once. V shed 1 base and J shed 7 bases, with 16 bases lying between them. The CDR3 consists of 14 residues. Germline lookup yields CDR1 GTSNPN and CDR2 SVGIG (reference sequence). Source material: PBMCs or T cells enriched from blood (not recorded which). The chain recombines TRBV30 with TRBJ2-5, with a tentative D call TRBD2 (5 bases). The receptor was isolated from a middle-aged woman who had been exposed to COVID-19. As DNA, the CDR3 is TGTGCCTGGAGTGGAAGGACTCTCCAATCGACCCAGTACTTC. Protein sequence: CAWSGRTLQSTQYF. Variable domain in full (rest from reference TRBV30 and TRBJ2-5): SQTIHQWPATLVQPVGSPLSLECTVEGTSNPNLYWYRQAAGRGLQLLFYSVGIGQISSEVPQNLSASRPQDRQFILSSKKLLLSDSGFYLCAWSGRTLQSTQYFGPGTRLLVL.